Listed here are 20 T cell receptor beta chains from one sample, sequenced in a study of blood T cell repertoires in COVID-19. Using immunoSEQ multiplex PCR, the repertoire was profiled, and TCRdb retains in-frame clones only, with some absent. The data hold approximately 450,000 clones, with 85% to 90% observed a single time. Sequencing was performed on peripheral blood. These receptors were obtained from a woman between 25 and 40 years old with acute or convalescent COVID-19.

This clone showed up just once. The CDR3 DNA reads as TGTGCCAGCAGCCAAGACGGGGATCAGGGGCTGGTTGGCTACACCTTC. Amino acid sequence: CASSQDGDQGLVGYTF. J is TRBJ1-2 and V is TRBV4-2; possibly TRBD1 for D (6 bases). Trimming cost V 0 bases and J 7 bases, with 18 bases left between them. CDR3 length: 16 amino acids. Germline V CDR1 and CDR2: LGHNA, YNFKEQ.

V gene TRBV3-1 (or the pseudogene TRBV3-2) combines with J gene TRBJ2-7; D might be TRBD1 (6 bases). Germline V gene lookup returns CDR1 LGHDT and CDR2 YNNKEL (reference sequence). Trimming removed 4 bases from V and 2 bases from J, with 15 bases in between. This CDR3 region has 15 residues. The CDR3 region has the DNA TGTGCCAGCAGCCGCCCACAGGGTTCGACCTACGAGCAGTACTTC. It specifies CASSRPQGSTYEQYF.

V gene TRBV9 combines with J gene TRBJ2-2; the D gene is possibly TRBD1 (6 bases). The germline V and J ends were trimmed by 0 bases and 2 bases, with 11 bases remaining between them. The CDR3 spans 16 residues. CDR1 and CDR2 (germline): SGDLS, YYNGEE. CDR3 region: CASSVGGHPNTGELFF. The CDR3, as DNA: TGTGCCAGCAGCGTAGGGGGACATCCTAACACCGGGGAGCTGTTTTTT.

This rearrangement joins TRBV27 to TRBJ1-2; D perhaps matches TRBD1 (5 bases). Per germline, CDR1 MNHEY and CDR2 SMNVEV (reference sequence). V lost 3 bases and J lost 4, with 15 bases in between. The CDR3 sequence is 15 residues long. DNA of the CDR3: TGTGCCAGCAGTTTCAGGGCCTCCGTAGGCTATGGCTACACCTTC. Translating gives CASSFRASVGYGYTF.

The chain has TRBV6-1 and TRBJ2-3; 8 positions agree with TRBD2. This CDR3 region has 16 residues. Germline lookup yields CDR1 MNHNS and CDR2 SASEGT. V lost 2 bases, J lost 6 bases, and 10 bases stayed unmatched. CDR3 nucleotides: TGTGCCAGCAGTGAAATACACGGGGGGGCTTACGATACGCAGTATTTT. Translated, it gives CASSEIHGGAYDTQYF.

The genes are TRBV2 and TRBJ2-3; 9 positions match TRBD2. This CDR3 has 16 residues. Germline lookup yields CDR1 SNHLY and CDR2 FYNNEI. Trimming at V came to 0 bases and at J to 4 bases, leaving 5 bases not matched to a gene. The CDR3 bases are TGTGCCAGCAGTGAAGCTGGGGGACTAGCAGCAGATACGCAGTATTTT. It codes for CASSEAGGLAADTQYF.

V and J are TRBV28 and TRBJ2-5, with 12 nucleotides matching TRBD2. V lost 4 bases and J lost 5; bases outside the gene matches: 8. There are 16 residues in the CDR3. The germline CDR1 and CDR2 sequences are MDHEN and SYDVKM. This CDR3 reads CASSSLLAGGLETQYF. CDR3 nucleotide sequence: TGTGCCAGCAGTTCTCTCCTAGCGGGGGGGCTGGAGACCCAGTACTTC.

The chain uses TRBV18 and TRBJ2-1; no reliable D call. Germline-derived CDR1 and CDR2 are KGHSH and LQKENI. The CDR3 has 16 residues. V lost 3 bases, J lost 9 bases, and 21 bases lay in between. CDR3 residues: CASSPQRAPPILEQFF. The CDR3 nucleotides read TGTGCCAGCTCACCCCAACGAGCGCCTCCAATTCTTGAGCAGTTCTTC.

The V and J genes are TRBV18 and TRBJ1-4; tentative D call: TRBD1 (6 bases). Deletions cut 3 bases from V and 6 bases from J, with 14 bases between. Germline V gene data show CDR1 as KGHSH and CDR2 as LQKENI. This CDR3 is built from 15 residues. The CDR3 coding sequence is TGTGCCAGCTCACCTCAGGGGAGTAACTATGAAAAACTGTTTTTT. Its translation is CASSPQGSNYEKLFF.

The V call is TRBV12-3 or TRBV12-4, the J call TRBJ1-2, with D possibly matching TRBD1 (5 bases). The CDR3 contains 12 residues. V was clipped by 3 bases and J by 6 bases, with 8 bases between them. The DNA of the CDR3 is TGTGCCAGCAGTTTGGAAGGGGATGGCTACACCTTC. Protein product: CASSLEGDGYTF.

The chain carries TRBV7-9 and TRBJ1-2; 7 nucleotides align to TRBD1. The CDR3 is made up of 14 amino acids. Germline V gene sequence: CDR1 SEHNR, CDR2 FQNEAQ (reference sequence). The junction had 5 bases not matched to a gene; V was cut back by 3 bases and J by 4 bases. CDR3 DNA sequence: TGTGCCAGCAGCTTGGGACAGAAAATCTATGGCTACACCTTC. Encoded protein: CASSLGQKIYGYTF.

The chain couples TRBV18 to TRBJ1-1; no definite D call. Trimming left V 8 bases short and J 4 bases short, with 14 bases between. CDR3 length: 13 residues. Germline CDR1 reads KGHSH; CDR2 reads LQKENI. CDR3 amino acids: CASATGGSTEAFF. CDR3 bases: TGTGCCAGCGCCACCGGCGGGAGCACTGAAGCTTTCTTT.

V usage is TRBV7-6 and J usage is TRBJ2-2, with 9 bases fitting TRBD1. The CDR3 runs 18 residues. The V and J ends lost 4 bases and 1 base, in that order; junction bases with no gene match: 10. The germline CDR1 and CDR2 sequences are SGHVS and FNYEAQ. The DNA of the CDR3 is TGTGCCAGCAGCTCCCCGAGGGTGACAGGGGGGAACACCGGGGAGCTGTTTTTT. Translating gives CASSSPRVTGGNTGELFF.

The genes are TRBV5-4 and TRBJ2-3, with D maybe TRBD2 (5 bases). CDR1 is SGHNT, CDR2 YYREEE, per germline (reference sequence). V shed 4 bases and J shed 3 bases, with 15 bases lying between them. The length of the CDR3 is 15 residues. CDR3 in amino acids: CASSRTGRETDTQYF. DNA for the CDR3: TGTGCCAGCAGCAGGACTGGAAGGGAGACAGATACGCAGTATTTT.

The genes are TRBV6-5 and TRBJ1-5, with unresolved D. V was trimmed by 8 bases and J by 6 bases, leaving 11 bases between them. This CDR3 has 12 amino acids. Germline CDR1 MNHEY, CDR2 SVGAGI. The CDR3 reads CASRRMFQPQHF. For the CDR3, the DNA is TGTGCCAGCCGGAGGATGTTTCAGCCCCAGCATTTT.

For the CDR3, the DNA is TGTGCCAGCATAGGGGTCCGCACAGATACGCAGTATTTT. Residues: CASIGVRTDTQYF. The genes are TRBV6-6 and TRBJ2-3; a weak D match, TRBD1 (5 bases). The V end was cut by 7 bases, the J end by 1 base, with 9 bases between. Germline lookup yields CDR1 MNHNY and CDR2 SVGAGI (reference sequence). CDR3 length equals 13 residues.

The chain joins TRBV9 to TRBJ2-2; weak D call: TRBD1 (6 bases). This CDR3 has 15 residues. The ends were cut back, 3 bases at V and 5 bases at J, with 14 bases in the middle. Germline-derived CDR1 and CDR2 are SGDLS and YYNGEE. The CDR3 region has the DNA TGTGCCAGCAGCGCCGGACAGCAATATACCGGGGAGCTGTTTTTT. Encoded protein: CASSAGQQYTGELFF.

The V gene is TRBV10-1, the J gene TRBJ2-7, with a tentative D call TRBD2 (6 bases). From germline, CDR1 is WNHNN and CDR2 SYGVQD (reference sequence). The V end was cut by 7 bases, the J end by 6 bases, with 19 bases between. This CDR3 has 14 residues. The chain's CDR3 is CASIVSGGIAEQYF. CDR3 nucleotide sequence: TGCGCCAGCATCGTGTCCGGAGGGATCGCCGAGCAGTACTTC.

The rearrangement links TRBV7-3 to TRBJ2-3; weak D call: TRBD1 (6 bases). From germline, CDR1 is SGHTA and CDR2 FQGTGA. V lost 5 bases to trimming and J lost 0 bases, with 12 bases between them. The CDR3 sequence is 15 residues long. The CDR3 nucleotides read TGTGCCAGCAGCCCCAGGGGCCTAAGCACAGATACGCAGTATTTT. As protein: CASSPRGLSTDTQYF.

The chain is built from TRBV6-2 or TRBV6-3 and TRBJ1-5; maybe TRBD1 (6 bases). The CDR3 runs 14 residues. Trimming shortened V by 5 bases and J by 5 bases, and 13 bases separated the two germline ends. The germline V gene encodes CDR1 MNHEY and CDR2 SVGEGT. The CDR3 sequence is CASSLTGYHQPQHF. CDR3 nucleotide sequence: TGTGCCAGCAGTCTCACAGGGTATCATCAGCCCCAGCATTTT.